Below are 27 T cell receptor beta chains sequenced from a single sample in a study of blood T cell repertoires in COVID-19 (TCRdb year 2020). To prepare the library, the immunoSEQ multiplex PCR assay was applied. TCRdb carries this immuneACCESS record with in-frame sequences only. Its versions omit some clonotypes, under half of them owing to an unresolved V gene in the studies checked, with the rest unexplained. The sample table records about 60,000 clones; roughly 79% of these occur just once. About 32% of the sample is held by the ten biggest clonotypes. The sample comprised peripheral blood. The receptors derive from a human donor in a cohort sampled during active COVID-19.

This chain uses TRBV7-2 with TRBJ1-2; TRBD1 aligns across 10 bases. Germline CDR1 SGHTA, CDR2 FQGNSA. The ends lost 5 bases at V and 7 bases at J; junction bases unmatched: 13. The CDR3 spans 16 residues. CDR3 sequence (DNA): TGTGCCAGCAGCGCCTTACCAGCCGGGACAGGGGTTGGCTACACCTTC. Amino acids: CASSALPAGTGVGYTF. The variable domain in full, completed from reference TRBV7-2 and TRBJ1-2, reads GAGVSQSPSNKVTEKGKDVELRCDPISGHTALYWYRQSLGQGLEFLIYFQGNSAPDKSGLPSDRFSAERTGGSVSTLTIQRTQQEDSAVYLCASSALPAGTGVGYTFGSGTRLTVV.

The genes are TRBV6-4 and TRBJ1-1, with 7 bases matching TRBD1. Unmatched junction bases numbered 23, after V lost 2 bases and J lost 8 bases. CDR3 length equals 19 residues. Germline loops: CDR1 MRHNA, CDR2 SNTAGT. CDR3 nucleotide sequence: TGTGCCAGCAGTGACGCAGTCTGGAGACAGGGAAGTACCCCGATAGAAGCTTTCTTT. Protein: CASSDAVWRQGSTPIEAFF.

The chain uses TRBV6-2 or TRBV6-3 and TRBJ1-3; 7 bases are a match to TRBD1. The CDR3 has 21 amino acids. V gave up 0 bases and J gave up 0 bases; unmatched junction bases: 17. Germline V gives CDR1 MNHEY, CDR2 SVGEGT. In DNA form, the CDR3 reads TGTGCCAGCAGTTACTCGACTGTTTCCAGGACAGGCGCCTTCTCTGGAAACACCATATATTTT. Translation: CASSYSTVSRTGAFSGNTIYF.

This sequence joins TRBV6-5 and TRBJ1-1, with no clear D. Germline CDR1 MNHEY, CDR2 SVGAGI. The CDR3 has 14 residues. Trimming stripped 5 bases from V and 0 bases from J, with 10 bases between. CDR3 residues: CASSPGVLNTEAFF. CDR3 DNA: TGTGCCAGCAGTCCCGGAGTATTGAACACTGAAGCTTTCTTT.

The CDR3 is CASSYARQGSYNEQFF. DNA of the CDR3: TGTGCCAGCAGTTACGCCCGACAGGGTTCCTACAATGAGCAGTTCTTC. The chain recombines TRBV6-2 or TRBV6-3 with TRBJ2-1; TRBD1 matches 7 bases. The germline V gene has CDR1 MNHEY and CDR2 SVGEGT. The CDR3 is made up of 16 amino acids. Trimming took 2 bases from V and 1 from J; bases not matched to a gene: 5.

This rearrangement joins TRBV28 to TRBJ2-2; D gene ambiguous. V was shortened by 3 bases and J by 7 bases, with 9 bases between the two germline ends. This CDR3 has 13 residues. Germline CDR1 is MDHEN and CDR2 is SYDVKM. DNA of the CDR3: TGTGCCAGCAGTTTTGTTCCCCGCGGGGAGCTGTTTTTT. Residues: CASSFVPRGELFF. Looking up the rest from reference TRBV28 and TRBJ2-2 gives the full variable domain: DVKVTQSSRYLVKRTGEKVFLECVQDMDHENMFWYRQDPGLGLRLIYFSYDVKMKEKGDIPEGYSVSREKKERFSLILESASTNQTSMYLCASSFVPRGELFFGEGSRLTVL.

This sequence joins TRBV10-2 and TRBJ2-5, with TRBD2 matching 9 bases. The CDR3 is made up of 14 amino acids. CDR1 is WSHSY and CDR2 is SAAADI in the germline V gene. Trimming cost V 4 bases and J 9 bases; bases outside gene matches: 9. CDR3 amino acids: CASSATSGVLAQYF. The DNA for the CDR3 is TGCGCCAGCAGTGCGACTAGCGGAGTTTTGGCCCAGTACTTC.

This rearrangement joins TRBV5-1 to TRBJ2-5, with D possibly being TRBD1 (5 bases). Trimming removed 0 bases from V and 2 bases from J, with 5 bases in between. The CDR3 runs 13 residues. Germline CDR1 reads SGHRS; CDR2 reads YFSETQ. The CDR3 coding sequence is TGCGCCAGCAGCTTGGGACAGCAAGAGACCCAGTACTTC. Its translation is CASSLGQQETQYF.

This rearrangement joins TRBV7-2 to TRBJ2-2, with 7 positions matching TRBD1. CDR1 SGHTA and CDR2 FQGNSA come from the germline V gene. The CDR3 covers 15 residues. The V segment lost 7 bases and the J segment 5 bases; nucleotides outside the gene matches: 10. Here the CDR3 reads CASTLQTTGTGELFF. CDR3 sequence (DNA): TGTGCCAGCACGCTCCAAACGACAGGGACCGGGGAGCTGTTTTTT.

This rearrangement joins TRBV5-1 to TRBJ1-1; TRBD1 matches at 7 bases. The germline gives CDR1 SGHRS, CDR2 YFSETQ. V gave up 4 bases and J gave up 5 bases; unmatched junction bases: 5. This CDR3 region has 13 residues. As DNA, the CDR3 is TGCGCCAGCAGCCACAGGGGACGAACTGAAGCTTTCTTT. Protein: CASSHRGRTEAFF. Complete variable domain (other parts from reference TRBV5-1 and TRBJ1-1): KAGVTQTPRYLIKTRGQQVTLSCSPISGHRSVSWYQQTPGQGLQFLFEYFSETQRNKGNFPGRFSGRQFSNSRSEMNVSTLELGDSALYLCASSHRGRTEAFFGQGTRLTVV.

The chain employs TRBV2 and TRBJ2-7; D gene ambiguous. The CDR3 has 12 residues. Germline assignment: CDR1 SNHLY and CDR2 FYNNEI. The germline V and J ends were trimmed by 5 bases and 2 bases, with 7 bases remaining between them. The CDR3 sequence is CASSPLPYEQYF. CDR3 DNA sequence: TGTGCCAGCAGTCCCCTCCCCTACGAGCAGTACTTC.

The J gene is TRBJ2-1, the V gene TRBV6-4; D is possibly TRBD2 (5 bases). The length of the CDR3 is 12 residues. From germline, CDR1 is MRHNA and CDR2 SNTAGT. Trimming removed 5 bases at V and 7 bases at J, with 9 bases between. The CDR3 region has the DNA TGTGCCAGCAGTCCCGGGGAAAATGAGCAGTTCTTC. Protein product: CASSPGENEQFF.

The chain joins TRBV28 to TRBJ1-2; 8 bases are shared with TRBD1. Germline CDR1 MDHEN, CDR2 SYDVKM. This CDR3 comprises 19 residues. Germline trimming cut 0 bases from V and 0 bases from J; bases unmatched to any gene: 12. CDR3 sequence (DNA): TGTGCCAGCAGTTTATGGGGAGATGAGCAGGGGGCCCCTAACTATGGCTACACCTTC. It encodes CASSLWGDEQGAPNYGYTF.

The rearrangement uses TRBV3-1 (or the pseudogene TRBV3-2) and TRBJ2-7, with TRBD2 identical over 8 bases. Germline-derived CDR1 and CDR2 are LGHDT and YNNKEL (reference sequence). The CDR3 covers 14 residues. V lost 5 bases and J lost 7; bases outside the gene matches: 10. The CDR3 DNA reads TGTGCCAGCAGCTACGGACTAGCTCGCGGGGAGCAGTACTTC. Its translation: CASSYGLARGEQYF.

The chain is built from TRBV2 and TRBJ2-7, with no clear D. Germline V gene sequence: CDR1 SNHLY, CDR2 FYNNEI. The CDR3 consists of 13 residues. Trimming left V 7 bases short and J 7 bases short, with 17 bases between. The CDR3 region is CASTTHLPSEQYF. The CDR3 DNA follows: TGTGCCAGCACTACACACCTCCCTAGTGAGCAGTACTTC. The full variable domain, with the rest looked up from reference TRBV2 and TRBJ2-7, is EPEVTQTPSHQVTQMGQEVILRCVPISNHLYFYWYRQILGQKVEFLVSFYNNEISEKSEIFDDQFSVERPDGSNFTLKIRSTKLEDSAMYFCASTTHLPSEQYFGPGTRLTVT.

The chain carries TRBV27 and TRBJ2-1, with D perhaps matching TRBD2 (8 bases). The germline gives CDR1 MNHEY, CDR2 SMNVEV (reference sequence). The V gene lost 2 bases and the J gene lost 8 bases, with 37 bases spanning the gap. CDR3 length equals 22 residues. CDR3 protein: CASSLRGPGQRLARGGFDEQFF. CDR3 nucleotide sequence: TGTGCCAGCAGTTTAAGGGGGCCCGGCCAAAGACTAGCGCGAGGGGGGTTTGATGAGCAGTTCTTC.

In its sample, this clone was seen a few times. The rearrangement joins TRBV18 to TRBJ2-1, with 10 bases that match TRBD1. The junction had 6 bases not matched to a gene; V was cut back by 5 bases and J by 5 bases. The CDR3 totals 15 residues. Looked up from germline, CDR1 is KGHSH and CDR2 is LQKENI. This CDR3 reads CASSLTGGSDNEQFF. In nucleotides, the CDR3 is TGTGCCAGCTCATTGACAGGGGGCAGTGACAATGAGCAGTTCTTC.

V is TRBV18 and J is TRBJ2-2; D remains unclear. CDR1 and CDR2 from the germline V gene are KGHSH and LQKENI. Trimming shortened V by 0 bases and J by 1 base, and 9 bases separated the two germline ends. The CDR3 runs to 16 residues. CDR3 coding DNA: TGTGCCAGCTCACCACCGAATCAGAAGAACACCGGGGAGCTGTTTTTT. This codes for CASSPPNQKNTGELFF.

This chain links TRBV5-4 with TRBJ2-6; D uncertain. The V gene lost 3 bases and the J gene lost 1 base, with 8 bases spanning the gap. The CDR3 loop spans 15 amino acids. Germline CDR1 and CDR2: SGHNT and YYREEE (reference sequence). CDR3 DNA: TGTGCCAGCAGCTCCCGGCGGTCTGGGGCCAACGTCCTGACTTTC. Amino acid sequence: CASSSRRSGANVLTF. Filled out from reference TRBV5-4 and TRBJ2-6, the complete variable domain reads ETGVTQSPTHLIKTRGQQVTLRCSSQSGHNTVSWYQQALGQGPQFIFQYYREEENGRGNFPPRFSGLQFPNYSSELNVNALELDDSALYLCASSSRRSGANVLTFGAGSRLTVL.

This chain uses TRBV10-3 with TRBJ1-1, with D uncertain. V lost 8 bases and J lost 4, with 17 bases in between. This CDR3 contains 14 residues. CDR1 and CDR2 from the germline V gene are ENHRY and SYGVKD. The CDR3 DNA sequence: TGTGCCATCGGGAGGGAGGGCGCGGGCACTGAAGCTTTCTTT. Translating gives CAIGREGAGTEAFF.

V usage is TRBV28 and J usage is TRBJ1-2, with D unclear. V shed 3 bases and J shed 7 bases, with 15 bases lying between them. The V gene's germline CDR1 is MDHEN and CDR2 SYDVKM. CDR3 length equals 14 residues. Here the CDR3 reads CASSFAGSPRGYTF. The CDR3 DNA sequence: TGTGCCAGCAGTTTTGCAGGCTCGCCTCGTGGCTACACCTTC.

The chain links TRBV10-1 to TRBJ2-2; D not certain. Per germline, CDR1 WNHNN and CDR2 SYGVQD (reference sequence). The CDR3 covers 16 residues. V lost 1 base and J lost 1, with 10 bases in between. In DNA form, the CDR3 reads TGCGCCAGCAGTGAGTTGGCAGGCTGGAACACCGGGGAGCTGTTTTTT. It translates to CASSELAGWNTGELFF.

The rearrangement links TRBV15 to TRBJ1-3, with unresolved D. CDR3 size: 18 residues. The germline V and J ends were trimmed by 0 bases and 3 bases, with 18 bases remaining between them. CDR1 is LNHNV and CDR2 is YYDKDF in the germline V gene (reference sequence). The CDR3 reads CATSRDRDLTGFGNTIYF. CDR3 nucleotides: TGTGCCACCAGCAGAGATCGGGATCTCACGGGGTTTGGAAACACCATATATTTT.

The rearrangement uses TRBV24-1 and TRBJ1-2, with D possibly being TRBD1 (5 bases). Trimming stripped 12 bases from V and 5 bases from J, with 15 bases between. This CDR3 region has 12 residues. Germline V gives CDR1 KGHDR, CDR2 SFDVKD. CDR3 in DNA: TGTGCCTCGTCCCCAGGGAATTATGGCTACACCTTC. Protein product: CASSPGNYGYTF.

The J gene is TRBJ2-1, the V gene TRBV15; 7 nucleotides match TRBD1. Germline trimming cut 0 bases from V and 6 bases from J; bases unmatched to any gene: 8. In germline, CDR1 is LNHNV, CDR2 YYDKDF (reference sequence). This CDR3 region has 16 residues. CDR3 sequence (DNA): TGTGCCACCAGCAGAGATCGCCAGGGGGTAGGCAATGAGCAGTTCTTC. Translated: CATSRDRQGVGNEQFF.

This sequence joins TRBV2 and TRBJ2-3; possible D gene TRBD1, 5 bases. The CDR3 covers 18 residues. V gave up 0 bases and J gave up 2 bases, with 18 bases separating them. Per germline, CDR1 SNHLY and CDR2 FYNNEI. Written as DNA, the CDR3 is TGTGCCAGCAGTGAAGCGGGTAGGGCCTTAGGGGCCACAGATACGCAGTATTTT. Amino acids: CASSEAGRALGATDTQYF.

J is TRBJ1-1 and V is TRBV7-2; D may be TRBD1 (5 bases). The CDR3 length is 15 residues. The V end lost 1 base, the J end lost 8 bases, and 17 bases lay between the germline ends. Germline V CDR1 and CDR2: SGHTA, FQGNSA. CDR3 amino acids: CASSLELRGSEEAFF. The CDR3 DNA follows: TGTGCCAGCAGCTTAGAGTTACGGGGGTCAGAGGAAGCTTTCTTT.